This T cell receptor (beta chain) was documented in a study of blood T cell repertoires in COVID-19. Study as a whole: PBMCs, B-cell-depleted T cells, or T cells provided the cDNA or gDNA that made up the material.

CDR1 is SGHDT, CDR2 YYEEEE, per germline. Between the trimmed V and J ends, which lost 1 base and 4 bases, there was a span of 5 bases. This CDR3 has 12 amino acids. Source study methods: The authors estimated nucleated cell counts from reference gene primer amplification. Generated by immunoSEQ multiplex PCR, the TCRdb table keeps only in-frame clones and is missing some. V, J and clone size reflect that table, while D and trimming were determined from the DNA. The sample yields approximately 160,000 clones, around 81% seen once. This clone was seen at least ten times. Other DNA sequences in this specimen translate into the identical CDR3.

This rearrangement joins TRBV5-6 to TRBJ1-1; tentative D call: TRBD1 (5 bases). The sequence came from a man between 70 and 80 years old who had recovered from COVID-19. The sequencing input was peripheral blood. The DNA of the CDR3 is TGTGCCAGCAGCTTGAGGGGCACTGAAGCTTTCTTT. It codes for CASSLRGTEAFF.